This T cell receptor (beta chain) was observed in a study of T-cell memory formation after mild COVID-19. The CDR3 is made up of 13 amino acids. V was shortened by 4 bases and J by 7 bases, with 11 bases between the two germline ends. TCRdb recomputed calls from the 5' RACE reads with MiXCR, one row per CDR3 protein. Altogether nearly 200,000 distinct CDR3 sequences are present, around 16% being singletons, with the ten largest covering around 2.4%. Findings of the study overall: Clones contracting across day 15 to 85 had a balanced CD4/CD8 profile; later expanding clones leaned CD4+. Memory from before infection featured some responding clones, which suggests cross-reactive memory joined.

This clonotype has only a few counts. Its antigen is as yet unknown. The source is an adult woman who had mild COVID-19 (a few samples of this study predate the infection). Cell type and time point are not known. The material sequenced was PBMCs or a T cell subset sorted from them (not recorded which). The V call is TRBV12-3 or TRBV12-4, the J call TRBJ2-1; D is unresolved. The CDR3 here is CASSWSVGNEQFF. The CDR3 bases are TGTGCCAGCAGTTGGAGCGTGGGTAATGAGCAGTTCTTC.